What follows are 30 T cell receptor beta chains derived from one specimen sequenced in a study of CXCR3-negative and CXCR3-positive naive CD8 T cells. Libraries were UMI-labeled 5' RACE TRB cDNA. Reprocessing the 5' RACE reads, TCRdb reports a single entry for every CDR3 protein and omits DNA. Its table records 100,000 to 150,000 distinct CDR3 sequences. The sequencing input was naive CXCR3- CD8+ T cells from blood. Subset noted: CD45RO-CCR7+CD27+CD95- naive CD8+ T cells lacking CXCR3 (TNR3-). The receptors come from a human donor in good health. Some clones in this sample may be carry-over from other donors' samples.

The chain employs TRBV11-2 and TRBJ2-5. Germline CDR1 reads SGHAT; CDR2 reads FQNNGV. The CDR3 totals 16 residues. CDR3 sequence: CASSFLTSLNQETQYF.

The V and J genes are TRBV4-1 and TRBJ1-1. The CDR3 is 14 amino acids. The germline V gene encodes CDR1 MGHRA and CDR2 YSYEKL. This CDR3 reads CASSPGGGPTEAFF.

The chain links TRBV5-5 to TRBJ2-7. This CDR3 has 13 amino acids. Germline CDR1 SGHKS, CDR2 YYEKEE (reference sequence). The CDR3 loop is CASSPLDVNEQYF.

This chain joins TRBV7-8 and TRBJ2-5; TCRdb returns TRBD1, unconfirmable since there is no DNA. Germline values: CDR1 SGHVS, CDR2 FQNEAQ. The CDR3 extends over 15 amino acids. The CDR3 reads CASSLRLDREETQYF.

The chain joins TRBV20-1 to TRBJ2-7; without DNA, the TCRdb call of TRBD2 cannot be checked. The CDR3 covers 13 residues. Germline CDR1 and CDR2: DFQATT and SNEGSKA (reference sequence). The CDR3 sequence is CSARGSGSYEQYF.

The chain links TRBV6-6 to TRBJ1-3. In germline, CDR1 is MNHNY, CDR2 SVGAGI (reference sequence). This CDR3 is 13 amino acids long. CDR3 in amino acids: CASSYSSGNTIYF.

This chain connects TRBV7-8 to TRBJ2-3. Germline V lookup: CDR1 SGHVS, CDR2 FQNEAQ. The CDR3 is 16 amino acids. The CDR3: CASSLEGRSGTDTQYF.

Judged by frequency, this clonotype is medium-sized. The CDR3 reads CASSQLRAPRRNTGELFF. The chain links TRBV23-1 to TRBJ2-2; as DNA is missing, the TRBD1 call by TCRdb cannot be tested. TRBV23-1 is classed as an ORF, of uncertain function. The CDR3 has 18 amino acids.

The gene calls are TRBV4-3 and TRBJ2-3; with no DNA, the TCRdb D assignment of TRBD1 cannot be verified. The CDR3 totals 13 residues. From germline, CDR1 is LGHNA and CDR2 YSLEER. The chain's CDR3 is CASSHESGEAQYF.

The rearrangement uses TRBV7-8 and TRBJ2-1; the D call from TCRdb, TRBD1, cannot be confirmed without DNA. The germline CDR1 and CDR2 sequences are SGHVS and FQNEAQ. The CDR3 sequence is 13 residues long. The CDR3 is CASSPGPNNEQFF.

The chain combines TRBV12-5 with TRBJ2-1; the TCRdb call, TRBD2, lacks DNA for checking. This CDR3 region has 19 residues. CDR1 is LGHNT and CDR2 is FRNRAP in the germline V gene. CDR3 region: CASGLVRLAGESGYNEQFF.

V gene TRBV7-9 combines with J gene TRBJ2-7; absent DNA, TCRdb's TRBD1 call cannot be checked. This CDR3 has 15 amino acids. From germline, CDR1 is SEHNR and CDR2 FQNEAQ (reference sequence). The CDR3 sequence is CASSLIQGEEYEQYF.

The chain couples TRBV4-2 to TRBJ2-7; TCRdb calls TRBD1, which cannot be checked without DNA. The CDR3 runs to 14 residues. In germline, CDR1 is LGHNA, CDR2 YNFKEQ. This chain's CDR3 is CASSQVAGDYEQYF.

This chain connects TRBV6-5 to TRBJ2-7. The CDR3 runs 11 residues. Germline V lookup: CDR1 MNHEY, CDR2 SVGAGI. The CDR3 sequence is CASSYSNEQYF.

The chain employs TRBV6-5 and TRBJ2-2; TCRdb's D gene call, TRBD1, goes unchecked for lack of DNA. The CDR3 consists of 15 residues. Germline loops: CDR1 MNHEY, CDR2 SVGAGI. CDR3 in amino acids: CASSYGDTYTGELFF.

The chain carries TRBV7-8 and TRBJ1-2. The CDR3 loop spans 15 amino acids. Germline lookup yields CDR1 SGHVS and CDR2 FQNEAQ. The CDR3 here is CASSLGQPSYYGYTF.

The J gene is TRBJ2-1, the V gene TRBV20-1; no DNA is available, so the TRBD2 call from TCRdb remains unchecked. CDR3 length: 15 residues. Looked up from germline, CDR1 is DFQATT and CDR2 is SNEGSKA (reference sequence). This chain's CDR3 is CSAHTSGRADNEQFF.

The V call is TRBV19, the J call TRBJ2-7. The CDR3 totals 14 residues. The V gene's germline CDR1 is LNHDA and CDR2 SQIVND (reference sequence). The CDR3 loop reads CASSITYTGYEQYF.

The chain recombines TRBV29-1 with TRBJ2-2; TCRdb's assignment of TRBD1 cannot be checked, as there is no DNA. The germline CDR1 and CDR2 sequences are SQVTM and ANQGSEA. The CDR3 consists of 15 residues. This chain's CDR3 is CSVDYGGVNTGELFF.

The genes are TRBV12-1 and TRBJ1-6; there is no DNA to check the TCRdb D call of TRBD1. TRBV12-1 is designated a pseudogene. The CDR3 extends over 16 amino acids. CDR3 loop: CASSRDGTGGFSPLHF.

The genes are TRBV28 and TRBJ2-7; the D gene TCRdb calls, TRBD2, cannot be checked with no DNA. Per germline, CDR1 MDHEN and CDR2 SYDVKM. CDR3 length equals 14 residues. CDR3 amino acids: CATTTTLGTYEQYF.

The rearrangement joins TRBV4-1 to TRBJ2-2; absent DNA, TCRdb's TRBD2 call cannot be checked. Germline loops: CDR1 MGHRA, CDR2 YSYEKL. The CDR3 spans 17 residues. The CDR3 here is CASKAAAGGIDTGELFF.

The CDR3 protein is CASSHGGIYEQYF. This rearrangement joins TRBV4-1 to TRBJ2-7; TCRdb designates TRBD1, a call that cannot be tested without DNA. Germline CDR1 MGHRA, CDR2 YSYEKL. This CDR3 comprises 13 residues.

The chain joins TRBV6-5 to TRBJ1-1; absent DNA, TCRdb's TRBD1 call cannot be checked. The CDR3 contains 13 residues. Germline-derived CDR1 and CDR2 are MNHEY and SVGAGI. The CDR3 region is CASSYKGYTEAFF.

The chain carries TRBV7-3 and TRBJ2-7; checking the TCRdb D call of TRBD2 is not possible without DNA. Per the germline V gene, CDR1 is SGHTA and CDR2 is FQGTGA. CDR3 length: 15 residues. This CDR3 is CASSLASGNTYEQYF. Complete variable domain (other parts from reference TRBV7-3 and TRBJ2-7): GAGVSQTPSNKVTEKGKYVELRCDPISGHTALYWYRQSLGQGPEFLIYFQGTGAADDSGLPNDRFFAVRPEGSVSTLKIQRTERGDSAVYLCASSLASGNTYEQYFGPGTRLTVT.

The chain combines TRBV7-3 with TRBJ2-5; the D gene TCRdb calls, TRBD1, cannot be checked with no DNA. CDR3 length: 16 residues. CDR1 and CDR2 from the germline V gene are SGHTA and FQGTGA. The CDR3 protein is CASSLTGTGGEETQYF.

The chain is built from TRBV19 and TRBJ2-1; TCRdb proposes TRBD1, but this gene call is untestable without DNA. The germline V gene encodes CDR1 LNHDA and CDR2 SQIVND (reference sequence). This CDR3 contains 17 residues. CDR3 protein: CASSFLKRDGTYNEQFF. The whole variable domain, filled in from reference TRBV19 and TRBJ2-1, reads DGGITQSPKYLFRKEGQNVTLSCEQNLNHDAMYWYRQDPGQGLRLIYYSQIVNDFQKGDIAEGYSVSREKKESFPLTVTSAQKNPTAFYLCASSFLKRDGTYNEQFFGPGTRLTVL.

The chain joins TRBV20-1 to TRBJ2-7; TCRdb's D call of TRBD1 is untestable without DNA. Germline loops: CDR1 DFQATT, CDR2 SNEGSKA (reference sequence). This CDR3 is 13 amino acids long. The CDR3 sequence is CSARGTGHYEQYF.

The V and J genes are TRBV14 and TRBJ2-1; TCRdb outputs TRBD2, but without DNA this stays unchecked. The CDR3 consists of 14 residues. Germline loops: CDR1 SGHDN, CDR2 FVKESK. This CDR3 is CASRATSGRNEQFF.

The rearrangement uses TRBV7-9 and TRBJ2-1; TCRdb names TRBD2, which stays unverified in the absence of DNA. Germline CDR1 and CDR2: SEHNR and FQNEAQ (reference sequence). The CDR3 consists of 13 residues. The CDR3 region is CASSSVLRGEQFF.